The sequence of this T cell receptor beta chain was determined in a study of blood T cell repertoires in COVID-19. Recovered status in Cohort 3 required two negative PCRs, clearance, or symptom resolution. The germline V gene has CDR1 SGHTA and CDR2 FQGNSA. The CDR3 totals 15 residues. J gave up 8 bases and V 5 bases, and 12 bases lay outside the gene matches. This clone came up a few times. TCRdb keeps only in-frame clones here, not all; method: immunoSEQ multiplex PCR. Seen here are roughly 310,000 clones, under 95% observed once, and the top ten hold 2% to 3%. Input material: PBMCs or T cells enriched from blood (not recorded which). The receptor's source is a man aged 60 to 69 who had recovered from COVID-19. This chain connects TRBV7-2 to TRBJ1-2; TRBD1 matches 9 bases. CDR3 coding DNA: TGTGCCAGCAGCCCCTCACAGGGGGCTGCATTAGGCTACACCTTC. It translates to CASSPSQGAALGYTF.